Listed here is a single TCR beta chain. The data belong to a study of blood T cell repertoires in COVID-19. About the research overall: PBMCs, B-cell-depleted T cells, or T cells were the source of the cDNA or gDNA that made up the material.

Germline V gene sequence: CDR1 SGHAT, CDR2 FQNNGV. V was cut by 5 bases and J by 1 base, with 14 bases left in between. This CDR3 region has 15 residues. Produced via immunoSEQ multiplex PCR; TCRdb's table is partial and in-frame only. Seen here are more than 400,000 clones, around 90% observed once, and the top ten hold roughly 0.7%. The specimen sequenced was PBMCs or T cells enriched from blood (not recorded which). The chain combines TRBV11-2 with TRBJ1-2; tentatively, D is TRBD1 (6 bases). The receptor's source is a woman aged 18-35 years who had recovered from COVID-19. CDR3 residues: CASSPRGGGNYGYTF. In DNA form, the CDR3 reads TGTGCCAGCAGCCCCCGAGGGGGGGGTAACTATGGCTACACCTTC.